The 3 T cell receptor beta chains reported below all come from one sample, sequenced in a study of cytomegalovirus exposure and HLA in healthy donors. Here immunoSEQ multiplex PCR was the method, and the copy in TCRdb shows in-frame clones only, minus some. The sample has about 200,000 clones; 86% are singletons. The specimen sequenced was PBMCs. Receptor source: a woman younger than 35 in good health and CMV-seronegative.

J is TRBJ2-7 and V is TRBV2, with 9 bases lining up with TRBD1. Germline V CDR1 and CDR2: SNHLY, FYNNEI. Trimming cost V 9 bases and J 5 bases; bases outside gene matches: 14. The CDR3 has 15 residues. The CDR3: CARSGWGQGPNEQYF. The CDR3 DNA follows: TGTGCCAGGTCAGGTTGGGGACAGGGCCCGAACGAGCAGTACTTC.

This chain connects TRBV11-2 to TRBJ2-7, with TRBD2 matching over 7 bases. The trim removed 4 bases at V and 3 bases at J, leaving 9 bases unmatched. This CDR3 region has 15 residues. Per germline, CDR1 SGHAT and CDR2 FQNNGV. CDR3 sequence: CASSSGWASGYEQYF. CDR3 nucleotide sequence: TGTGCCAGCAGCTCGGGATGGGCTAGCGGCTACGAGCAGTACTTC. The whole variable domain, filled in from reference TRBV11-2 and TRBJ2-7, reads EAGVAQSPRYKIIEKRQSVAFWCNPISGHATLYWYQQILGQGPKLLIQFQNNGVVDDSQLPKDRFSAERLKGVDSTLKIQPAKLEDSAVYLCASSSGWASGYEQYFGPGTRLTVT.

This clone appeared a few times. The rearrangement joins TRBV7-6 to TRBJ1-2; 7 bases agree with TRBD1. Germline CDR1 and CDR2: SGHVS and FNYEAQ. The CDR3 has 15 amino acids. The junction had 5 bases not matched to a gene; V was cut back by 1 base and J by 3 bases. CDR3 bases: TGTGCCAGCAGCTTAGAGGGGGCCTTCTACTATGGCTACACCTTC. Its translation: CASSLEGAFYYGYTF.